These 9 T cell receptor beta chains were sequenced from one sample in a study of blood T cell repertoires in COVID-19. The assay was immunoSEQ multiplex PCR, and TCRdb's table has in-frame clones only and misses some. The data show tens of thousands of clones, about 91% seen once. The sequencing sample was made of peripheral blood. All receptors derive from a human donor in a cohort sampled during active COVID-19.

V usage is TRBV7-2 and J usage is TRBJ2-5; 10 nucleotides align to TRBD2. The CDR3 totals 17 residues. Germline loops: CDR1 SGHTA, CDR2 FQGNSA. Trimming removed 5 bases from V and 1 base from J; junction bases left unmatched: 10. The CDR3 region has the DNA TGTGCCAGCAGCCGCGGGGGAGCGGGAGGGTTCCAAGAGACCCAGTACTTC. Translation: CASSRGGAGGFQETQYF.

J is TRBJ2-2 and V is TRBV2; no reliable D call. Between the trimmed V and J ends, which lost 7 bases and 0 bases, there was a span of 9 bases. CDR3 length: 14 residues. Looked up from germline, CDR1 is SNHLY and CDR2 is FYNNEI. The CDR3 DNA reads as TGTGCCAGCACTCAGATCGCGAACACCGGGGAGCTGTTTTTT. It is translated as CASTQIANTGELFF.

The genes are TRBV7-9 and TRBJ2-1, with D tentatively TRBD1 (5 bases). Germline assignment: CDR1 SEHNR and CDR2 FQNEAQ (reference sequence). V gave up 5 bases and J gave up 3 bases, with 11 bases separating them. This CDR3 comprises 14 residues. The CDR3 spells CASSQTDYYNEQFF. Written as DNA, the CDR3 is TGTGCCAGCAGCCAGACAGATTACTACAATGAGCAGTTCTTC.

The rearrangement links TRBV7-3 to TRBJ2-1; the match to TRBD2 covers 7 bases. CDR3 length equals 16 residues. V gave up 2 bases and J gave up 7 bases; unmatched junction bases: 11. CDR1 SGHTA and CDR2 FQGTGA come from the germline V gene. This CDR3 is CASSLSGGSSRNEQFF. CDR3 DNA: TGTGCCAGCAGCTTATCGGGCGGGAGTTCTAGGAATGAGCAGTTCTTC.

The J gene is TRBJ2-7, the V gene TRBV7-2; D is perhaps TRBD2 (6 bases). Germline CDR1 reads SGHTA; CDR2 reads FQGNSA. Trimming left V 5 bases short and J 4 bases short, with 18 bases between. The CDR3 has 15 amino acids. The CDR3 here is CASSHGTWDLYEQYF. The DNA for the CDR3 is TGTGCCAGCAGCCACGGGACCTGGGACTTATACGAGCAGTACTTC.

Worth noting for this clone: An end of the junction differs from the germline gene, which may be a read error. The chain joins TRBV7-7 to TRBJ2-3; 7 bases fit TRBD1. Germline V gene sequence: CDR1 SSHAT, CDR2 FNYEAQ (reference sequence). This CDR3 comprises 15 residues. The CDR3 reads CASSDLRTGANTQYF. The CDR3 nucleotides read TGTGCTAGCAGCGACTTACGGACAGGTGCGAATACGCAGTATTTT.

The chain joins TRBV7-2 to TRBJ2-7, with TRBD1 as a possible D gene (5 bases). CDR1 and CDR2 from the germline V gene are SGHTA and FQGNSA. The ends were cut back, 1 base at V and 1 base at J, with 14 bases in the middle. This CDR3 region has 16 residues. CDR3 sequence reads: CASSLVPDMRSYEQYF. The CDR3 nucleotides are TGTGCCAGCAGCTTAGTCCCGGACATGAGATCCTACGAGCAGTACTTC.

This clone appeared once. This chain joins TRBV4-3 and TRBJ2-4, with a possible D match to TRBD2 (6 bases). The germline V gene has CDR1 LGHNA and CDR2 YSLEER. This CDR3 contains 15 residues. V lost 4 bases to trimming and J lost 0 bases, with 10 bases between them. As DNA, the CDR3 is TGCGCCAGCAGCCCAAAGGGACTAGCCAAAAACATTCAGTACTTC. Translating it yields CASSPKGLAKNIQYF.

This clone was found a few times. CDR3 residues: CASRQDNQAEAFF. CDR3 DNA: TGTGCCAGCAGACAAGACAATCAAGCTGAAGCTTTCTTT. The J gene is TRBJ1-1, the V gene TRBV6-5; D uncertain. Trimming stripped 6 bases from V and 6 bases from J, with 14 bases between. Germline CDR1 reads MNHEY; CDR2 reads SVGAGI. The CDR3 sequence is 13 residues long.